This T cell receptor (beta chain) was captured in a study of Ad26.COV2.S vaccination and SARS-CoV-2 variants. Overall study context: Donor was in the COV1001 Ad26.COV2.S trial arm.

Here immunoSEQ multiplex PCR was the method, and the copy in TCRdb shows in-frame clones only, minus some. The sample contains about 400,000 clones, roughly 85% of which appear only once. Treatment of the sample: approximately 18 received Ad26.COV2.S at low or high dose, single or two shots; several received placebo; per-sample allocation not given. Specimen acquisition occurred on day 63 following the initial vaccine or placebo injection. The sequence derives from a person between 18 and 60 years old who received the Ad26.COV2.S COVID-19 vaccine or a placebo. Sample: peripheral blood, taken in a trial of Ad26.COV2.S vaccine versus placebo.

The CDR3 reads CASSVGAQLGNTIYF. CDR3 coding DNA: TGTGCCAGCAGCGTAGGAGCACAGCTAGGAAACACCATATATTTT. The chain uses TRBV9 and TRBJ1-3, with no clear D. The length of the CDR3 is 15 residues. Trimming removed 0 bases from V and 4 bases from J, with 11 bases in between. From germline, CDR1 is SGDLS and CDR2 YYNGEE.